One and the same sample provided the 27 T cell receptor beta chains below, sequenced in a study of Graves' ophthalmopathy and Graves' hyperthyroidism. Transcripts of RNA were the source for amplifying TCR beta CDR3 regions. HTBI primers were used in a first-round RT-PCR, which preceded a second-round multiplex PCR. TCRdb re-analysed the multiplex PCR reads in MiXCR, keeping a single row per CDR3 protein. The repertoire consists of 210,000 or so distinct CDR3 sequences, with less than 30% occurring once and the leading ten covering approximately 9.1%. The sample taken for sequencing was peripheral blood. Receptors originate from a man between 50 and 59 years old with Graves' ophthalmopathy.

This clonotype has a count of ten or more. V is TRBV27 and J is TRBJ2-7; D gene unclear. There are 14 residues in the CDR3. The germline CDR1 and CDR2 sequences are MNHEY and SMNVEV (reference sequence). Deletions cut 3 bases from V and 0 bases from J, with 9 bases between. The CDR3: CASSFGGSSYEQYF. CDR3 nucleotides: TGTGCCAGCAGTTTCGGCGGAAGCTCCTACGAGCAGTACTTC.

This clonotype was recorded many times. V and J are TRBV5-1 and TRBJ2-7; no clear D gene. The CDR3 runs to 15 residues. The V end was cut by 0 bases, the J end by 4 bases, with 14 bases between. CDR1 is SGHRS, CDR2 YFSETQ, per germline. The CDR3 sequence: CASSLDALSNYEQYF. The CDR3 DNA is TGCGCCAGCAGCTTGGACGCACTATCCAATTACGAGCAGTACTTC. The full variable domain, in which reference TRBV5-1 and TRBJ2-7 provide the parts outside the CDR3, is KAGVTQTPRYLIKTRGQQVTLSCSPISGHRSVSWYQQTPGQGLQFLFEYFSETQRNKGNFPGRFSGRQFSNSRSEMNVSTLELGDSALYLCASSLDALSNYEQYFGPGTRLTVT.

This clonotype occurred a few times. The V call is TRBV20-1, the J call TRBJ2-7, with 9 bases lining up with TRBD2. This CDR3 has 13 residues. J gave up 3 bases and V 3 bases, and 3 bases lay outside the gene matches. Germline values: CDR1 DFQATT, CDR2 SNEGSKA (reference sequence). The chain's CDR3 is CSASLAGNYEQYF. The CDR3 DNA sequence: TGCAGTGCTAGCCTAGCGGGAAACTACGAGCAGTACTTC.

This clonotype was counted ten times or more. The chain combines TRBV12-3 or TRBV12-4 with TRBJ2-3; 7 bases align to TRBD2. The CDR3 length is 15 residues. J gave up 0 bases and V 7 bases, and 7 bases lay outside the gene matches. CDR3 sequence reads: CASTWGSGSTDTQYF. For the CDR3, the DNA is TGTGCCAGCACCTGGGGTAGCGGGAGCACAGATACGCAGTATTTT.

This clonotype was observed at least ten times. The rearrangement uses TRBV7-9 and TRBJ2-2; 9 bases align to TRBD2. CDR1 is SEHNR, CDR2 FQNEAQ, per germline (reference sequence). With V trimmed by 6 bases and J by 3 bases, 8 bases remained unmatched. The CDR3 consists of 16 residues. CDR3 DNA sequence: TGTGCCAGCAGTCCTCTAGCGGGATCGTACACCGGGGAGCTGTTTTTT. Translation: CASSPLAGSYTGELFF.

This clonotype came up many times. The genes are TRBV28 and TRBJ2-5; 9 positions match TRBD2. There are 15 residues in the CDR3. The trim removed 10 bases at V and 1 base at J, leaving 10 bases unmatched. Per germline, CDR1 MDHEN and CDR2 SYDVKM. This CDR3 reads CAIDGSGRIQETQYF. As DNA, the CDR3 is TGTGCCATCGATGGAAGCGGGAGGATCCAAGAGACCCAGTACTTC.

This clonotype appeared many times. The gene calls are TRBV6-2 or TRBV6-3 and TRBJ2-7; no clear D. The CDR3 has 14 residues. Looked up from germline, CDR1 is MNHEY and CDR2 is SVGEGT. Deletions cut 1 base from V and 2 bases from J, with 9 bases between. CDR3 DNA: TGTGCCAGCAGTTACTTGGGAAGGGCCTACGAGCAGTACTTC. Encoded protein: CASSYLGRAYEQYF.

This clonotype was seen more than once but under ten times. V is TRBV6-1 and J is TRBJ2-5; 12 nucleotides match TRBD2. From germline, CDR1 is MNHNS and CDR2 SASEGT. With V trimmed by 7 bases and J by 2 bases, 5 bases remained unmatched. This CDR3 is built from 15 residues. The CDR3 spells CASTRLAGAQETQYF. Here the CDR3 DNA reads TGTGCCAGCACCCGACTAGCGGGAGCTCAAGAGACCCAGTACTTC.

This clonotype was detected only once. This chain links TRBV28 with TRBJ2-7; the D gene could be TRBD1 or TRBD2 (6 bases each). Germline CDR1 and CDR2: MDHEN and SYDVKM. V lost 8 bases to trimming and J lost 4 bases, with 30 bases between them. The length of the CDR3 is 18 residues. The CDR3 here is CASLPNSGKGGTIYEQYF. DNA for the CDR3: TGTGCCAGCCTCCCTAATTCGGGGAAGGGGGGTACCATATACGAGCAGTACTTC.

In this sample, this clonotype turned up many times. The CDR3 loop is CASMRGGGQPQHF. The DNA of the CDR3 is TGTGCCAGCATGAGGGGGGGGGGCCAGCCCCAGCATTTT. This sequence joins TRBV6-1 and TRBJ1-5; TRBD1 is a possible D gene (6 bases). Looked up from germline, CDR1 is MNHNS and CDR2 is SASEGT. The CDR3 is 13 amino acids. The V gene lost 7 bases and the J gene lost 7 bases, with 14 bases spanning the gap.

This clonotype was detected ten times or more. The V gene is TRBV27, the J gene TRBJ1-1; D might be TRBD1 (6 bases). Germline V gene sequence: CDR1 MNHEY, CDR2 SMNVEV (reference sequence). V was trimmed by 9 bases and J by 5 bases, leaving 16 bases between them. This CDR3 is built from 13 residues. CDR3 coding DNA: TGTGCCAGTACGAAAAGGGGGGGTACTGAAGCTTTCTTT. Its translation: CASTKRGGTEAFF.

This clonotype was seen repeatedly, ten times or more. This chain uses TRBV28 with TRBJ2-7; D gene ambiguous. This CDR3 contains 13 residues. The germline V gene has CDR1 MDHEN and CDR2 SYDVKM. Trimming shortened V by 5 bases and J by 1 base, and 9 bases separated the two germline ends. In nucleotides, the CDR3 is TGTGCCAGCAGTGAGACGGATTCCTACGAGCAGTACTTC. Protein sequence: CASSETDSYEQYF.

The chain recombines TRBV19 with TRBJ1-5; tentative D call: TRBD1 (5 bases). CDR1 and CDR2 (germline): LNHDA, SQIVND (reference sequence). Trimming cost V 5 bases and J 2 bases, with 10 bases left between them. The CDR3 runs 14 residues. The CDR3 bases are TGTGCCAGTAGTGTCACAGGAGGCAATCAGCCCCAGCATTTT. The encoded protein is CASSVTGGNQPQHF.

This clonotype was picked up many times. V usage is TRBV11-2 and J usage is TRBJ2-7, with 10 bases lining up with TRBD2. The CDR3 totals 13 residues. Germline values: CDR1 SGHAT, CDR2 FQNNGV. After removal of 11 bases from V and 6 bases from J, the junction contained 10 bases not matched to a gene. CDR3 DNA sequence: TGTGCCGGGACCGGGACTAGCGAAAGCGAGCAGTACTTC. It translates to CAGTGTSESEQYF.

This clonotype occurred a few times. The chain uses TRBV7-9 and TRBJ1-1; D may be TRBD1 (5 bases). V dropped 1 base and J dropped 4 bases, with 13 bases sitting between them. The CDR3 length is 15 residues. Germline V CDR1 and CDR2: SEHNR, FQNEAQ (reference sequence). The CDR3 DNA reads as TGTGCCAGCAGCTTAGTTAGGGGTGGAAGCACTGAAGCTTTCTTT. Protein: CASSLVRGGSTEAFF.

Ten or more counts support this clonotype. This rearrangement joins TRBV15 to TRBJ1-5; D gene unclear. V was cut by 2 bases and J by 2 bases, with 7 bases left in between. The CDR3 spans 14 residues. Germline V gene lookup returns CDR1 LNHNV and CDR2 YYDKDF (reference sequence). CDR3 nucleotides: TGTGCCACCAGCAGACTTAGTGGCAATCAGCCCCAGCATTTT. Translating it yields CATSRLSGNQPQHF.

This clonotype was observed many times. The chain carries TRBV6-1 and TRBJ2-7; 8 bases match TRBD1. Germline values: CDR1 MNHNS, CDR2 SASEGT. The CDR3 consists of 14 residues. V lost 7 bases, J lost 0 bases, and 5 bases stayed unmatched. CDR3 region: CASKPGQASYEQYF. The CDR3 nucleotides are TGTGCCAGCAAACCGGGACAGGCCTCCTACGAGCAGTACTTC.

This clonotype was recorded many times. CDR3 DNA: TGTGCCAGCAGTGCGACAGGGTACTACGAGCAGTACTTC. Its translation: CASSATGYYEQYF. The gene calls are TRBV6-1 and TRBJ2-7; TRBD1 matches at 7 bases. With 4 bases clipped from V and 3 bases from J, the junction kept 3 bases outside the gene matches. CDR3 length: 13 residues. CDR1 and CDR2 from the germline V gene are MNHNS and SASEGT.

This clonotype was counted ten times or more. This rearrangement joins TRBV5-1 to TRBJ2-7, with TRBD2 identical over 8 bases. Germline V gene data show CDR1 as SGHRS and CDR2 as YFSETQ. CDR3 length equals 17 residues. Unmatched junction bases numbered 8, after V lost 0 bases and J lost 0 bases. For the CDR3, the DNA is TGCGCCAGCAGCTTGGGAGGCGGGAGGCCAAGCTCCTACGAGCAGTACTTC. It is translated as CASSLGGGRPSSYEQYF.

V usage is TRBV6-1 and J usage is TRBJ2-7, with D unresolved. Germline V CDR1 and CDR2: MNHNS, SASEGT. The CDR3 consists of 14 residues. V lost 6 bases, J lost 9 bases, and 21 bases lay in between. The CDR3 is CASSIRTASATQYF. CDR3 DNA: TGTGCCAGCAGCATCCGAACAGCCTCCGCTACGCAGTACTTC.

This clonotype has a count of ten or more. The CDR3 loop is CASSLQGRNTGELFF. CDR3 coding DNA: TGTGCCAGCAGCTTACAGGGGCGGAATACCGGGGAGCTGTTTTTT. The chain combines TRBV7-2 with TRBJ2-2, with a possible D match to TRBD1 (6 bases). The germline V gene has CDR1 SGHTA and CDR2 FQGNSA. This CDR3 region has 15 residues. Between the trimmed V and J ends, which lost 2 bases and 5 bases, there was a span of 12 bases.

The CDR3 region has the DNA TGTGCCCCCCGAGCGGGAGTGGTAGCCGGGGAGCTGTTTTTT. Its protein is CAPRAGVVAGELFF. V gene TRBV27 combines with J gene TRBJ2-2; 8 bases fit TRBD2. The CDR3 has 14 amino acids. The V gene's germline CDR1 is MNHEY and CDR2 SMNVEV (reference sequence). The V segment lost 11 bases and the J segment 6 bases; nucleotides outside the gene matches: 11.

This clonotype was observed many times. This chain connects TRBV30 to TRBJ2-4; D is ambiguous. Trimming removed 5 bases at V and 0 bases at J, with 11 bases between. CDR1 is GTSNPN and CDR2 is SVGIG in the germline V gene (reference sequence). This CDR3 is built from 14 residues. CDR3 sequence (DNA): TGTGCCTGGTCGCGGCCGGGAGCCAAAAACATTCAGTACTTC. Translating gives CAWSRPGAKNIQYF.

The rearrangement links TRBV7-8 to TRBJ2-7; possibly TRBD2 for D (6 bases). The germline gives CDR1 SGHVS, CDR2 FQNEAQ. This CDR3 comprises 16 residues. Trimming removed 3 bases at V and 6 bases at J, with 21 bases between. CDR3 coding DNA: TGTGCCAGCAGCTTCGGCCCGCTCCGGGGACTCCCCGAGCAGTACTTC. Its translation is CASSFGPLRGLPEQYF. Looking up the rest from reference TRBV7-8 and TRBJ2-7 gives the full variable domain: GAGVSQSPRYKVAKRGQDVALRCDPISGHVSLFWYQQALGQGPEFLTYFQNEAQLDKSGLPSDRFFAERPEGSVSTLKIQRTQQEDSAVYLCASSFGPLRGLPEQYFGPGTRLTVT.

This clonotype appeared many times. Here the CDR3 reads CASSATGVGAEAFF. The CDR3 coding sequence is TGTGCCAGCAGTGCGACAGGTGTTGGTGCTGAAGCTTTCTTT. The chain joins TRBV2 to TRBJ1-1; weak D call: TRBD1 (6 bases). In germline, CDR1 is SNHLY, CDR2 FYNNEI. The CDR3 sequence is 14 residues long. Deletions cut 4 bases from V and 6 bases from J, with 15 bases between.

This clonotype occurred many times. Written as DNA, the CDR3 is TGTGCCAGCAGTTCCCCCACAGCTGCAGACCGGGTGACCGGGGAGCTGTTTTTT. The encoded protein is CASSSPTAADRVTGELFF. The chain couples TRBV12-3 or TRBV12-4 to TRBJ2-2; D call uncertain. Trimming pared 4 bases from V and 5 bases from J, leaving 23 bases between. The CDR3 spans 18 residues.

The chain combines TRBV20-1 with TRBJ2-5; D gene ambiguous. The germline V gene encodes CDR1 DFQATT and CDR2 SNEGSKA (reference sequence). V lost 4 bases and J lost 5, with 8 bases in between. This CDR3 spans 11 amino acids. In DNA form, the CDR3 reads TGCAGTGCTACTGCTGGGGAGACCCAGTACTTC. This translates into CSATAGETQYF.